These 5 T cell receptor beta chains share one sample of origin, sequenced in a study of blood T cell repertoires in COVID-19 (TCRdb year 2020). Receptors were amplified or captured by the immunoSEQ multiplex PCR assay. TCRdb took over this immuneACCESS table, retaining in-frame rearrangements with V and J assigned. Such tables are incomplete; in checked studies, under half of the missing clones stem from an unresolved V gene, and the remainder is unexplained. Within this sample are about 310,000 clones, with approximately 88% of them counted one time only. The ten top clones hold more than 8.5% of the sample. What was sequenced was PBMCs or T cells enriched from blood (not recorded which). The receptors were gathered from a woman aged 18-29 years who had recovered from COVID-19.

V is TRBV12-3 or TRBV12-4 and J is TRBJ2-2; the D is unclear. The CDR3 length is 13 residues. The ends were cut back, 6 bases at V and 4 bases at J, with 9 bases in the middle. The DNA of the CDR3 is TGTGCCAGCAGAAAGCAAACCACCGGGGAGCTGTTTTTT. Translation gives CASRKQTTGELFF.

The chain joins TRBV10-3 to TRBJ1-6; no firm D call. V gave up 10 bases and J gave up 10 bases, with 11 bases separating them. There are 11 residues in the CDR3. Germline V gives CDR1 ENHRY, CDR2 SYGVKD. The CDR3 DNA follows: TGTGCCACCGGGGAATGGTCACCCCTCCACTTT. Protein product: CATGEWSPLHF.

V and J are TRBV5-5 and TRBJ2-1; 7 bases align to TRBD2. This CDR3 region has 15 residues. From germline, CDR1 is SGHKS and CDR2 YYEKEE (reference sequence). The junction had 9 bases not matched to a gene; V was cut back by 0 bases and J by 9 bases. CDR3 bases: TGTGCCAGCAGCTTGGAGGGCCGGACTAGTGTTGAGCAGTTCTTC. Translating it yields CASSLEGRTSVEQFF.

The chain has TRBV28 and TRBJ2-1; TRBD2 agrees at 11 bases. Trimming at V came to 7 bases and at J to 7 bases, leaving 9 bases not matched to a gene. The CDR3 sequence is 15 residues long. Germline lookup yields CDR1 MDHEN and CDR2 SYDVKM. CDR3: CASTQLAGVRNEQFF. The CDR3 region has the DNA TGTGCCAGCACCCAACTAGCGGGAGTTCGTAATGAGCAGTTCTTC. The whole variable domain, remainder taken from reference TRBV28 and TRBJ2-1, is DVKVTQSSRYLVKRTGEKVFLECVQDMDHENMFWYRQDPGLGLRLIYFSYDVKMKEKGDIPEGYSVSREKKERFSLILESASTNQTSMYLCASTQLAGVRNEQFFGPGTRLTVL.

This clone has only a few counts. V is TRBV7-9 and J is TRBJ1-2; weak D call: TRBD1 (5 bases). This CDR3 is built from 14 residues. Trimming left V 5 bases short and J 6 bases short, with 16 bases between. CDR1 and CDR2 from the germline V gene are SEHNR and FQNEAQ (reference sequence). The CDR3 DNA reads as TGTGCCAGCAGCGCCCGAACAGGTTTAAATGGCTACACCTTC. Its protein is CASSARTGLNGYTF.